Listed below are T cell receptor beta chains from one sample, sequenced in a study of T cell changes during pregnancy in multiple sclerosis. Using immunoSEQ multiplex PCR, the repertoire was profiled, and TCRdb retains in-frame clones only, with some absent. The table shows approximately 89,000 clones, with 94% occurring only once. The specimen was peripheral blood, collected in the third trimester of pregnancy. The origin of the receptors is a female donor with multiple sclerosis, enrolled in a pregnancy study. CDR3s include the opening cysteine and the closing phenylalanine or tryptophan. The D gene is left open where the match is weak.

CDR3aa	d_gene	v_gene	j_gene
CASSRPGQGVNSPLHF	TRBD1	TRBV7-9	TRBJ1-6
CASSQSRGTGNQPQHF	-	TRBV7-8	TRBJ1-5
CASSLDFGMVNEQFF	-	TRBV11-3	TRBJ2-1
CSVPGGGIGAFF	-	TRBV29-1	TRBJ1-1
CASTPETATNEKLFF	-	TRBV19	TRBJ1-4
CASSYRQGRYNEQFF	-	TRBV6-5	TRBJ2-1
CASSKPPAKRTGTRNQPQHF	TRBD1	TRBV19	TRBJ1-5
CASSRSGGAVTETQYF	TRBD2	TRBV14	TRBJ2-5
CASSSPYGERGNEQFF	-	TRBV7-2	TRBJ2-1
CASSYGSGPVYEQYF	TRBD2	TRBV5-1	TRBJ2-7
CASSQPTSKETQYF	-	TRBV7-6	TRBJ2-5
CASSLANRESSYNEQFF	-	TRBV5-6	TRBJ2-1